Presented here are 15 T cell receptor beta chains from one specimen sequenced in a study of regulatory T cells in long-lasting Graves disease. Construction of the TCR beta libraries employed iRepertoire HTBI primers in conjunction with Arm-PCR of CDR3 regions. TCRdb used MiXCR to reprocess the multiplex PCR reads, holding one entry per CDR3 protein. The sample holds about 430,000 distinct CDR3 sequences, around a fifth seen once. The time point: persistent/refractory GD, antithyroid drugs over 5 years with positive TRAb. Extracted PBMC RNA gave rise to the TCR library. This material consisted of peripheral blood mononuclear cells (PBMCs), taken when the disease was refractory, from a patient treated with antithyroid drugs. The source is a female donor with Graves disease.

Many counts were recorded for this clonotype. In nucleotides, the CDR3 is TGTGCCATCAGTGAGCCGACAAGCGGGGGTAGCTCCTACGAGCAGTACTTC. Translated, it gives CAISEPTSGGSSYEQYF. This sequence joins TRBV10-3 and TRBJ2-7; 8 bases fit TRBD2. The V and J ends lost 2 bases and 0 bases, in that order; junction bases with no gene match: 9. The length of the CDR3 is 17 residues. The germline CDR1 and CDR2 sequences are ENHRY and SYGVKD.

This clonotype appeared many times. The chain employs TRBV28 and TRBJ2-7; no definite D call. Germline V gives CDR1 MDHEN, CDR2 SYDVKM. CDR3 length: 15 residues. The V end was cut by 1 base, the J end by 0 bases, with 10 bases between. The CDR3 nucleotides are TGTGCCAGCAGTTTATTTTCCGCCGGCTCCTACGAGCAGTACTTC. It is translated as CASSLFSAGSYEQYF.

This clonotype was picked up many times. The chain recombines TRBV7-9 with TRBJ2-5, with 10 bases lining up with TRBD2. There are 15 residues in the CDR3. Germline assignment: CDR1 SEHNR and CDR2 FQNEAQ (reference sequence). The junction had 3 bases not matched to a gene; V was cut back by 1 base and J by 4 bases. Here the CDR3 reads CASSLDPSGRETQYF. The CDR3 region has the DNA TGTGCCAGCAGCTTAGATCCTAGCGGGAGAGAGACCCAGTACTTC.

Turning to this clonotype: This may arise from a read error, as a much more abundant clone is one base away. The chain joins TRBV6-5 to TRBJ1-4, with 9 bases that match TRBD1. Germline CDR1 MNHEY, CDR2 SVGAGI. CDR3 size: 15 residues. The CDR3 region is CAGSYGTGTREKLFF. In nucleotides, the CDR3 is TGTGCCGGCAGTTACGGGACAGGGACGAGGGAAAAACTGTTTTTT.

J is TRBJ2-1 and V is TRBV18; D unclear. This CDR3 has 14 amino acids. In germline, CDR1 is KGHSH, CDR2 LQKENI. The ends were cut back, 0 bases at V and 4 bases at J, with 7 bases in the middle. Here the CDR3 DNA reads TGTGCCAGCTCACCACCTAGTATGTACAATGAGCAGTTCTTC. As protein: CASSPPSMYNEQFF.

This clonotype was counted a few times. V usage is TRBV25-1 and J usage is TRBJ1-2; unclear D gene. Per germline, CDR1 MGHDK and CDR2 SYGVNS. The CDR3 extends over 13 amino acids. Trimming stripped 1 base from V and 8 bases from J, with 11 bases between. The CDR3 reads CASSEWSLAGYTF. In DNA form, the CDR3 reads TGTGCCAGCAGTGAATGGTCCTTGGCGGGCTACACCTTC.

As concerns this clonotype: The germline gene is not matched at one end of the junction; a read error may be the cause. This chain links TRBV7-9 with TRBJ2-1, with TRBD1 as a possible D gene (6 bases). This CDR3 comprises 15 residues. Germline CDR1 is SEHNR and CDR2 is FQNEAQ (reference sequence). The CDR3 sequence: CASSLVRLRDNEQSF. The CDR3 DNA is TGTGCCAGCAGCTTAGTTAGGCTCCGGGACAATGAGCAGTCCTTC.

This clonotype came up a few times. The DNA for the CDR3 is TGTGCCAGCACCGCTCGAACCGGGACAGGGGTCTACGAGCAGTACTTC. It codes for CASTARTGTGVYEQYF. The chain couples TRBV5-5 to TRBJ2-7, with 10 bases lining up with TRBD1. Losses at the gene ends were 6 bases for V and 3 bases for J; bases not matched to a gene: 12. CDR3 size: 16 residues. Looked up from germline, CDR1 is SGHKS and CDR2 is YYEKEE (reference sequence).

This clonotype was found many times. The J gene is TRBJ2-2, the V gene TRBV28, with 9 bases aligning to TRBD2. This CDR3 has 17 residues. Trimming took 7 bases from V and 5 from J; bases not matched to a gene: 14. Germline V gives CDR1 MDHEN, CDR2 SYDVKM. CDR3 bases: TGTGCCAGCAAGGAGGGTAGCGGGAGTCTCGTAACCGGGGAGCTGTTTTTT. Amino acids: CASKEGSGSLVTGELFF. Variable domain in full (rest from reference TRBV28 and TRBJ2-2): DVKVTQSSRYLVKRTGEKVFLECVQDMDHENMFWYRQDPGLGLRLIYFSYDVKMKEKGDIPEGYSVSREKKERFSLILESASTNQTSMYLCASKEGSGSLVTGELFFGEGSRLTVL.

This chain links TRBV2 with TRBJ1-6; tentatively, D is TRBD1 (5 bases). The V gene's germline CDR1 is SNHLY and CDR2 FYNNEI. The CDR3 totals 12 residues. V was pared by 7 bases and J by 7 bases, with 8 bases between. CDR3 nucleotide sequence: TGTGCCAGCACGCAGGGAAATTCACCCCTCCACTTT. Protein sequence: CASTQGNSPLHF.

The chain combines TRBV11-1 with TRBJ2-1; D is unresolved. With 5 bases removed from V and 0 bases from J, the gap between germline ends came to 14 bases. Germline CDR1 reads SGHAT; CDR2 reads FQDESV (reference sequence). The CDR3 spans 16 residues. The CDR3 sequence is CASSHEPTSSYNEQFF. CDR3 DNA: TGTGCCAGCAGCCATGAGCCTACCAGCTCCTACAATGAGCAGTTCTTC.

Many counts were recorded for this clonotype. The rearrangement links TRBV28 to TRBJ1-2; 7 bases align to TRBD1. Germline assignment: CDR1 MDHEN and CDR2 SYDVKM. The CDR3 has 14 amino acids. J gave up 4 bases and V 5 bases, and 7 bases lay outside the gene matches. The DNA of the CDR3 is TGTGCCAGCAGTAGACAGGGCTTGGGCTATGGCTACACCTTC. Protein: CASSRQGLGYGYTF.

The J gene is TRBJ2-5, the V gene TRBV5-1; D assignment may be TRBD1 or TRBD2 (5 bases each). V lost 0 bases, J lost 5 bases, and 8 bases lay in between. Germline values: CDR1 SGHRS, CDR2 YFSETQ. The CDR3 is 13 amino acids. Written as DNA, the CDR3 is TGCGCCAGCAGCTTGGGCAGGGACGAGACCCAGTACTTC. It translates to CASSLGRDETQYF.

This clonotype was observed many times. This rearrangement joins TRBV27 to TRBJ2-5, with 9 bases matching TRBD1. The CDR3 is made up of 14 amino acids. V trimming: 2 bases; J trimming: 4 bases; junction bases outside the gene matches: 2. CDR1 and CDR2 from the germline V gene are MNHEY and SMNVEV (reference sequence). The CDR3 coding sequence is TGTGCCAGCAGTTTAGGGGGACAGGGAGAGACCCAGTACTTC. Its translation is CASSLGGQGETQYF.

V and J are TRBV5-1 and TRBJ2-3; no firm D call. The germline CDR1 and CDR2 sequences are SGHRS and YFSETQ. V was trimmed by 0 bases and J by 2 bases, leaving 4 bases between them. The CDR3 loop spans 13 amino acids. CDR3 amino acids: CASSLEYTDTQYF. In DNA, the CDR3 is TGCGCCAGCAGCTTGGAGTACACAGATACGCAGTATTTT.